The text below deals with one TCR beta chain. What it recognizes is unknown. A single base separates this from a much larger clone, so it may be a read error. The data derive from a study of molecular identifiers for immune sequencing clone quantification. Previously published methods and listed TCR primers were used for the bulk TCR libraries. MiXCR, run by TCRdb on the PCR reads, gives a single entry per CDR3 protein. The table records some 650,000 distinct CDR3 sequences, 20% of them present only once. Libraries of naive CD8 T cells were made from approximately 20,000 to 1,000,000 sorted cells. They used 10%, 30% or 50% RNA. Whole-study findings and limits: Sharing of a barcode by identical TCR molecules could cause highly expanded clone sizes to be underestimated. Naive cells had under 1% of molecules in clones above 20 RNA copies, effectors over 97%.

CDR3 length equals 14 residues. Sequenced input: naive CD8+ T cells from blood, with Jurkat cell RNA spiked in. Subset reported: FACS-sorted CD8+CD4-CCR7+CD45RA+ naive T cells. The TCR sequence derives from a human donor in good health. Some libraries in this study had Jurkat cell RNA spiked in. The gene calls are TRBV12-3 or TRBV12-4 and TRBJ1-4, with D unresolved. The CDR3 coding sequence is TGTGCCAGCAGCCCGACGGAGATTAATGGAAAACTGTTTTTT. Amino acids: CASSPTEINGKLFF.